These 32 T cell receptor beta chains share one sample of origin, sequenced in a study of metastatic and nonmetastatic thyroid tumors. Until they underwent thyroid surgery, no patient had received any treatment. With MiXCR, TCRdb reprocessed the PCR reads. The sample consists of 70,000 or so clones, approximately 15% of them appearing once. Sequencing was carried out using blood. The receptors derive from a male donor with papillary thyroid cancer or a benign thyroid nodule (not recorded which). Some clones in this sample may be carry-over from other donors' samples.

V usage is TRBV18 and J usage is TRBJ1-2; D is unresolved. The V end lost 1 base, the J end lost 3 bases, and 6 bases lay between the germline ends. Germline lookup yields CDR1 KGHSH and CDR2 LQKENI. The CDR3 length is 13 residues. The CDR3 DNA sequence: TGTGCCAGCTCACCACAGCGTTACTATGGCTACACCTTC. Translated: CASSPQRYYGYTF.

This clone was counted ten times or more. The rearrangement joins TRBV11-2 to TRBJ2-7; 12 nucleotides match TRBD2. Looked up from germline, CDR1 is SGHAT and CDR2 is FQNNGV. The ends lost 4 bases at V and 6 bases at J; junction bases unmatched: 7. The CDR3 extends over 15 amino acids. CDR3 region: CASSYLAGGQREQYV. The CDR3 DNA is TGTGCCAGCAGCTACCTAGCGGGAGGGCAGCGCGAGCAGTACGTC.

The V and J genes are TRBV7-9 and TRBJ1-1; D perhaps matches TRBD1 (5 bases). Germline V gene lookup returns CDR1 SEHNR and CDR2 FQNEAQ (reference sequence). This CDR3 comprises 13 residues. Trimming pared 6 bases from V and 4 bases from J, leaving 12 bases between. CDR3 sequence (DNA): TGTGCCAGCAGTCCCCCGACAGTCACTGAAGCTTTCTTT. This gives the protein CASSPPTVTEAFF.

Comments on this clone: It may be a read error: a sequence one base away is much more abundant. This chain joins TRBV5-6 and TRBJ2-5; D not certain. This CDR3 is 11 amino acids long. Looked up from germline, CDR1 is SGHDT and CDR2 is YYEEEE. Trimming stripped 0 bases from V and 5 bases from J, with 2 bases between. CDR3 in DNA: TGTGCCAGCAGCTTGGTGGAGACCCAGTACTTC. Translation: CASSLVETQYF.

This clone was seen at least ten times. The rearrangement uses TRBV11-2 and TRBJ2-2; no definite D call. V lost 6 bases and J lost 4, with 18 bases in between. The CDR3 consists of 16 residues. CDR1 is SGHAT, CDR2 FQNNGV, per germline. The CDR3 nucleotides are TGTGCCAGCAGTCCTCTGCGAGGACGCGGCACCGGGGAGCTGTTTTTT. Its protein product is CASSPLRGRGTGELFF.

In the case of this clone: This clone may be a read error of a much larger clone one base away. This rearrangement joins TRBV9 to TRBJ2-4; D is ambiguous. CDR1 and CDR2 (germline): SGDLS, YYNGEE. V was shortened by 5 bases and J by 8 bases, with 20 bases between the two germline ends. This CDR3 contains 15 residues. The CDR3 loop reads CASSETGPTSDIQYF. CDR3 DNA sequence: TGTGCCAGCAGTGAAACCGGGCCCACCTCAGACATTCAGTACTTC.

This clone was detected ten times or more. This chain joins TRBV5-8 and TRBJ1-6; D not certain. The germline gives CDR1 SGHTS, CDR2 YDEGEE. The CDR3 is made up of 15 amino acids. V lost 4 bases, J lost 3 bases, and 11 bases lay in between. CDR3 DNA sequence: TGTGCCAGCAGCATCCCTCGTGGCTATAATTCACCCCTCCACTTT. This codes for CASSIPRGYNSPLHF.

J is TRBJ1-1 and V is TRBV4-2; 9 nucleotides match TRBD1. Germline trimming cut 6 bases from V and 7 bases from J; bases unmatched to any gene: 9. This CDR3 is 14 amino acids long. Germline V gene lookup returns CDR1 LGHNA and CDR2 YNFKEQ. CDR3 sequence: CASSVTGGPVEAFF. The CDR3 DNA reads TGTGCCAGCAGTGTAACAGGGGGCCCCGTTGAAGCTTTCTTT.

CDR3 protein: CASTLAGGPVSYNEQFF. CDR3 in DNA: TGTGCCAGCACGCTAGCGGGAGGGCCCGTGTCCTACAATGAGCAGTTCTTC. The chain combines TRBV28 with TRBJ2-1; 12 bases match TRBD2. This CDR3 is 17 amino acids long. V trimming: 7 bases; J trimming: 1 base; junction bases outside the gene matches: 8. Looked up from germline, CDR1 is MDHEN and CDR2 is SYDVKM.

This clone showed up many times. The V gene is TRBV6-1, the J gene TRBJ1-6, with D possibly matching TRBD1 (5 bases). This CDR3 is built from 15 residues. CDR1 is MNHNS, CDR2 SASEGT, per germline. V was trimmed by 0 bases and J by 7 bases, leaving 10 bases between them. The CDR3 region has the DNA TGTGCCAGCAGTGAAGCGGCAGGGTCAAATTCACCCCTCCACTTT. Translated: CASSEAAGSNSPLHF.

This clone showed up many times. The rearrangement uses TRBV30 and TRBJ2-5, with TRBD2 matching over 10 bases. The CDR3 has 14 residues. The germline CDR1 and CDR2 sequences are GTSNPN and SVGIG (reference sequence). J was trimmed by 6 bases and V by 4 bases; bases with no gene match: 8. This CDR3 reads CAWTPGTSVKTQYF. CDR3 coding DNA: TGTGCCTGGACCCCCGGGACTAGCGTAAAGACCCAGTACTTC.

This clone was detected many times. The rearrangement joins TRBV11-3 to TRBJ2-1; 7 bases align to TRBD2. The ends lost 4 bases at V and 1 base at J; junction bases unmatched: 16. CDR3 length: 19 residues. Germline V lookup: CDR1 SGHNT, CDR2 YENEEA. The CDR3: CASSSNPGGGIISYNEQFF. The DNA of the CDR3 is TGTGCCAGCAGCTCTAATCCGGGAGGAGGGATAATTTCCTACAATGAGCAGTTCTTC.

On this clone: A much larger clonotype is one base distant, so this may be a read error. The CDR3 nucleotides are TGTCCCAGCAGCCTGGGTCGGGGGACTGAAGCTTTCTTT. This gives the protein CPSSLGRGTEAFF. V and J are TRBV5-5 and TRBJ1-1; D might be TRBD1 (5 bases). From germline, CDR1 is SGHKS and CDR2 YYEKEE (reference sequence). The CDR3 is made up of 13 amino acids.

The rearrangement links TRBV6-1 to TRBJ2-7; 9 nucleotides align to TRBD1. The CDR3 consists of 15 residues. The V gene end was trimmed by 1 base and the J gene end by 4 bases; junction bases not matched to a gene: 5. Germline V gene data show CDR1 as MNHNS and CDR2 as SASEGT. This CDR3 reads CASSEEIQGAYEQYF. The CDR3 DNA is TGTGCCAGCAGTGAAGAAATACAGGGGGCATACGAGCAGTACTTC.

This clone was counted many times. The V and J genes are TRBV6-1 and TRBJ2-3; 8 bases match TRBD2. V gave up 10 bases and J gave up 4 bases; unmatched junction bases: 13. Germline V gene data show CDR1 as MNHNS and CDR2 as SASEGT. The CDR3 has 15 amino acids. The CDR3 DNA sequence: TGTGCCACACTGAAAACCAGCGGGAGTGCAGATACGCAGTATTTT. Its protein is CATLKTSGSADTQYF.

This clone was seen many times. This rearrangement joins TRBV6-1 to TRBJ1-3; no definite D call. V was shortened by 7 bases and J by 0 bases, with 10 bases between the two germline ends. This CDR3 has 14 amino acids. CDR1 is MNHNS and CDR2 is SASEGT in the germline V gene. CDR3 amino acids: CASTIPNSGNTIYF. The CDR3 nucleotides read TGTGCCAGCACCATACCGAACTCTGGAAACACCATATATTTT.

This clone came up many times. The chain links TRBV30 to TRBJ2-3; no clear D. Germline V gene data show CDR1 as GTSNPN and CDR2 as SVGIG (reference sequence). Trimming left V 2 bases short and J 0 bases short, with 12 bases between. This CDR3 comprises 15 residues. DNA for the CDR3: TGTGCCTGGAGTAAGCTGGTGACTAGCACAGATACGCAGTATTTT. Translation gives CAWSKLVTSTDTQYF.

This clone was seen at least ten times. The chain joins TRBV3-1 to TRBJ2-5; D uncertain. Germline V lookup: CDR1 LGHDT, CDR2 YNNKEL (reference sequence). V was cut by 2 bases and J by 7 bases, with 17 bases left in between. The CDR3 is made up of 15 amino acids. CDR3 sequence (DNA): TGTGCCAGCAGCCAATCATCCGCGGAATTGGGGACCCAGTACTTC. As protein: CASSQSSAELGTQYF.

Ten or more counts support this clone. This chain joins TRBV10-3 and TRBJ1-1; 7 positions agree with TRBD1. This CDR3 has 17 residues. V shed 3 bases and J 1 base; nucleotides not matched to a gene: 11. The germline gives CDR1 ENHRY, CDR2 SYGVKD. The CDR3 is CAISEVTGPLENTEAFF. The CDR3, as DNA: TGTGCCATCAGTGAAGTGACAGGGCCGCTGGAGAACACTGAAGCTTTCTTT.

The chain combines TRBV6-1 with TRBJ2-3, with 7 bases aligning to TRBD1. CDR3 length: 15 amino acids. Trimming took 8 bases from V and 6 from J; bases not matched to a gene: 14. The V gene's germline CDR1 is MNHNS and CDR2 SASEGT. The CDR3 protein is CASAMGQTPWDTQYF. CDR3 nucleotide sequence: TGTGCCAGCGCTATGGGACAGACACCCTGGGATACGCAGTATTTT.

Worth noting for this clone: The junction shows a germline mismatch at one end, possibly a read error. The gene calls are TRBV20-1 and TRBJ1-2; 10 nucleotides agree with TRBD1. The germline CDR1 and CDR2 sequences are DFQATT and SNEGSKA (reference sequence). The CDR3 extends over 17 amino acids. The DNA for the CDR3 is TGCAGTGCTAGAGATCGCGGACAGGGGGAGTCTAACTATGGCTGCGCCTTC. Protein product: CSARDRGQGESNYGCAF.

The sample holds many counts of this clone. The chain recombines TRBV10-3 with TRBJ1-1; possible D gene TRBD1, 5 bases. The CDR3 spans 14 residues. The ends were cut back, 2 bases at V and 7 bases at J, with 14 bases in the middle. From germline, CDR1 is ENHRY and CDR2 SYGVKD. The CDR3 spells CAISETTAPGEAFF. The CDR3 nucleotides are TGTGCCATCAGTGAGACGACAGCGCCAGGTGAAGCTTTCTTT.

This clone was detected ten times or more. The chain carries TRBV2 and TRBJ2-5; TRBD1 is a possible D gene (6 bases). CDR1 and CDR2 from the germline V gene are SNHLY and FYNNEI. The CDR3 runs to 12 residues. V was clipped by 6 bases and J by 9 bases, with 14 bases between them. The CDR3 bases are TGTGCCAGCAGGGGGGCCGCTTTGGCCCAGTACTTC. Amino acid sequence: CASRGAALAQYF. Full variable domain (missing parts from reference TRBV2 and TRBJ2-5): EPEVTQTPSHQVTQMGQEVILRCVPISNHLYFYWYRQILGQKVEFLVSFYNNEISEKSEIFDDQFSVERPDGSNFTLKIRSTKLEDSAMYFCASRGAALAQYFGPGTRLLVL.

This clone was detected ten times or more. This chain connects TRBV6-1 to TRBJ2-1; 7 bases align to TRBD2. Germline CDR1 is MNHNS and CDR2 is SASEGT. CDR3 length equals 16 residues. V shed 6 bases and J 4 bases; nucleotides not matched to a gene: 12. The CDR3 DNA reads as TGTGCCAGCAGAAGCTGGGAGGGCCTGGGTTACAATGAGCAGTTCTTC. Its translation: CASRSWEGLGYNEQFF.

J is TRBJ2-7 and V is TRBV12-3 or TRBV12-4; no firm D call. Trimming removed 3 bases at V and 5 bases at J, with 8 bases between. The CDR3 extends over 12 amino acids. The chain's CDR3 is CASSLVLNEQYV. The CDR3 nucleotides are TGTGCCAGCAGTTTGGTTTTGAACGAGCAGTACGTC.

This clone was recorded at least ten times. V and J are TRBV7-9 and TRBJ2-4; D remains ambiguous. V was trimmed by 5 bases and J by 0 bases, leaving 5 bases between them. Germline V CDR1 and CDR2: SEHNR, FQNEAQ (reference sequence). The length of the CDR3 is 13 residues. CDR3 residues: CASSGLAKNIQYF. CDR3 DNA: TGTGCCAGCAGCGGATTAGCCAAAAACATTCAGTACTTC. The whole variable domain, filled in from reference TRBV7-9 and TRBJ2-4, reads DTGVSQNPRHKITKRGQNVTFRCDPISEHNRLYWYRQTLGQGPEFLTYFQNEAQLEKSRLLSDRFSAERPKGSFSTLEIQRTEQGDSAMYLCASSGLAKNIQYFGAGTRLSVL.

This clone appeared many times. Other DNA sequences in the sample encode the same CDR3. The DNA for the CDR3 is TGCAGTGCCACTCGAAGCACAGATACGCAGTATTTT. This codes for CSATRSTDTQYF. This sequence joins TRBV20-1 and TRBJ2-3; D ambiguous. CDR3 length equals 12 residues. Trimming took 6 bases from V and 0 from J, leaving 7 bases between them. CDR1 DFQATT and CDR2 SNEGSKA come from the germline V gene (reference sequence).

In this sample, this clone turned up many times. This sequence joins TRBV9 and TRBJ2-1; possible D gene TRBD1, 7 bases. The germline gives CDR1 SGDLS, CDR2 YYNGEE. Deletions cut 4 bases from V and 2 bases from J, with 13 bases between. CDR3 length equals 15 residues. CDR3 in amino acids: CASSSDRRAYNEQFF. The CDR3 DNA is TGTGCCAGCAGCTCGGACAGGAGGGCCTACAATGAGCAGTTCTTC.

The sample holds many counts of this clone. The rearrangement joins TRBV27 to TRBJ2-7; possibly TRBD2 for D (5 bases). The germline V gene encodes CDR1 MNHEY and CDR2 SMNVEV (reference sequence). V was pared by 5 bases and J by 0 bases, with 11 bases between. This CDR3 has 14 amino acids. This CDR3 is CASSERDSSYEQYV. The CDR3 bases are TGTGCCAGCAGTGAGAGGGATAGCTCCTACGAGCAGTACGTC.

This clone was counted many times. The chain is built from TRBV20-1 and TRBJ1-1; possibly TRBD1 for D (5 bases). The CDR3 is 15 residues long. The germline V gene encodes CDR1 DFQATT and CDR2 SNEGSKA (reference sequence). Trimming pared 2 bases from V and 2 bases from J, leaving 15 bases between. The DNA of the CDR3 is TGCAGTGCTAGATCAACTACAGGAATTAACACTGAAGCTTTCTTT. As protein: CSARSTTGINTEAFF.

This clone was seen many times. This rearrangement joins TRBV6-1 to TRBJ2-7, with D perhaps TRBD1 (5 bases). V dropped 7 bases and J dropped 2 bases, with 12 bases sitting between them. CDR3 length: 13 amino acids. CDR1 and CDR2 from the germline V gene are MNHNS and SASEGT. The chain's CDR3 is CASNGQRPYEQYV. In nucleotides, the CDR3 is TGTGCCAGCAATGGACAACGTCCCTACGAGCAGTACGTC.

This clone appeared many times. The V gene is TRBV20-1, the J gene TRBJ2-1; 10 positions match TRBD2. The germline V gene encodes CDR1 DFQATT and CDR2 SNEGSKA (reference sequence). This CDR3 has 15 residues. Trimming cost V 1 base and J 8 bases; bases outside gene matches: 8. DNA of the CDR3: TGCAGTGCTAGAGGTCTAGCGGGAGTTCTCTATGAGCAGTTCTTC. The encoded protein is CSARGLAGVLYEQFF.